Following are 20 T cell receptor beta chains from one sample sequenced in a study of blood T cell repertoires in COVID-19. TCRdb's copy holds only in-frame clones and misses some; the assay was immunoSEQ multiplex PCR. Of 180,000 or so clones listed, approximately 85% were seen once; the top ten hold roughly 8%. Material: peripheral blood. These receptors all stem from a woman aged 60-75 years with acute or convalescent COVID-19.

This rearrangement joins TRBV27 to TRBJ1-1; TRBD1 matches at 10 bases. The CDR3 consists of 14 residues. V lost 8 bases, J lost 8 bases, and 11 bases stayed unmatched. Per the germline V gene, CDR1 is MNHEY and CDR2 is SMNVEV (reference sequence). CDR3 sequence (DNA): TGTGCCAGCCTAGACAGGGGGCGGAATTCGGAAGCTTTCTTT. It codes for CASLDRGRNSEAFF.

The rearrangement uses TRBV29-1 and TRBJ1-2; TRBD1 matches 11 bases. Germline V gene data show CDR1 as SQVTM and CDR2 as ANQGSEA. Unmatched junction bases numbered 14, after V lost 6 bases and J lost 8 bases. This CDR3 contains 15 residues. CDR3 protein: CSVEGHRTGGAGYTF. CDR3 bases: TGCAGCGTGGAGGGCCATAGGACAGGGGGCGCGGGCTACACCTTC. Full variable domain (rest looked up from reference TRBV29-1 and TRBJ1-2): SAVISQKPSRDICQRGTSLTIQCQVDSQVTMMFWYRQQPGQSLTLIATANQGSEATYESGFVIDKFPISRPNLTFSTLTVSNMSPEDSSIYLCSVEGHRTGGAGYTFGSGTRLTVV.

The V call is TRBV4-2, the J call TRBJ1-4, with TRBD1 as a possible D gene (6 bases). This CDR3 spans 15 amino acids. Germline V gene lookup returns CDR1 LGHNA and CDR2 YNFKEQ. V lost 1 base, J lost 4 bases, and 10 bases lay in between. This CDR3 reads CASSQGNRVNEKLFF. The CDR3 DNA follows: TGTGCCAGCAGCCAAGGGAACAGGGTTAATGAAAAACTGTTTTTT.

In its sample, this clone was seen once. The CDR3 loop reads CASSVRPGTGVRETEAFF. CDR3 in DNA: TGTGCCAGCTCAGTCAGACCGGGGACAGGGGTGAGGGAAACTGAAGCTTTCTTT. The chain combines TRBV18 with TRBJ1-1; TRBD1 aligns across 10 bases. CDR1 and CDR2 (germline): KGHSH, LQKENI. Losses at the gene ends were 5 bases for V and 5 bases for J; bases not matched to a gene: 17. The length of the CDR3 is 18 residues.

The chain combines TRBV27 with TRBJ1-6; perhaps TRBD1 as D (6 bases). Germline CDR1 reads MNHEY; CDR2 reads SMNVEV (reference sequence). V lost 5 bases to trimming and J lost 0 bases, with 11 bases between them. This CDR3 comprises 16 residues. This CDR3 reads CASSGGAGSYNSPLHF. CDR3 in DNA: TGTGCCAGCAGTGGGGGGGCCGGCTCCTATAATTCACCCCTCCACTTT.

The CDR3 spells CASSDGDRGGYEQYF. Here the CDR3 DNA reads TGTGCCAGCAGTGACGGGGACAGGGGAGGCTACGAGCAGTACTTC. The rearrangement links TRBV6-1 to TRBJ2-7; 10 nucleotides agree with TRBD1. Germline loops: CDR1 MNHNS, CDR2 SASEGT. The CDR3 totals 15 residues. Losses at the gene ends were 3 bases for V and 3 bases for J; bases not matched to a gene: 5.

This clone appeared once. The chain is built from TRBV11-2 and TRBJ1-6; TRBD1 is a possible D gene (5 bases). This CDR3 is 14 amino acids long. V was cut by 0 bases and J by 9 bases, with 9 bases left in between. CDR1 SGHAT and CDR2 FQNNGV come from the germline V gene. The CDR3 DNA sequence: TGTGCCAGCAGCTTAGACAGGGTGGGTTCACCCCTCCACTTT. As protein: CASSLDRVGSPLHF.

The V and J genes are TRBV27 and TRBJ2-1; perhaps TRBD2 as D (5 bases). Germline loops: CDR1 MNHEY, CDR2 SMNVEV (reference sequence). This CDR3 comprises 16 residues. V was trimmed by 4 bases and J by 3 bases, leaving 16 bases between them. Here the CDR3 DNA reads TGTGCCAGCAGTTCCCCTACTAGTTTCTACTACAATGAGCAGTTCTTC. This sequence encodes CASSSPTSFYYNEQFF.

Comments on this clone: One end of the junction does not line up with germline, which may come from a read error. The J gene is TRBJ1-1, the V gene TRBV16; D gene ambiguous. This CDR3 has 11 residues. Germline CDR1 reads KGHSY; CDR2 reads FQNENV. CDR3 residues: CASSQNSEAFF. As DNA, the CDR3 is TGTGCCAGCAGCCAAAACAGTGAAGCTTTCTTT.

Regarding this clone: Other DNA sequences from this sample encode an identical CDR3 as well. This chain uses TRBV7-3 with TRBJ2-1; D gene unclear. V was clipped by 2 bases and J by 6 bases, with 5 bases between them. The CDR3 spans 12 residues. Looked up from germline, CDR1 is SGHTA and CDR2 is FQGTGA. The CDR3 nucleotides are TGTGCCAGCAGCTTATCGGGCAATGAGCAGTTCTTC. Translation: CASSLSGNEQFF.

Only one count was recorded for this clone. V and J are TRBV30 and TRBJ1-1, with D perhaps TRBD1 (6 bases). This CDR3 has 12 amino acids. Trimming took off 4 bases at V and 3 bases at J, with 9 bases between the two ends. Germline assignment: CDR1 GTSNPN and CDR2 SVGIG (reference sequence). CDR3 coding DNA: TGTGCCTGGAAAGGGGGGGACACTGAAGCTTTCTTT. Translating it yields CAWKGGDTEAFF.

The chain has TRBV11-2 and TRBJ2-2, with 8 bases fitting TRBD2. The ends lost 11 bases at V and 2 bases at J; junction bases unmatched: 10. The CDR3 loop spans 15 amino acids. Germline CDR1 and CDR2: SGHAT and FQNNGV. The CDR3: CAENLAGGNTGELFF. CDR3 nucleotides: TGTGCCGAAAATCTGGCGGGAGGTAACACCGGGGAGCTGTTTTTT.

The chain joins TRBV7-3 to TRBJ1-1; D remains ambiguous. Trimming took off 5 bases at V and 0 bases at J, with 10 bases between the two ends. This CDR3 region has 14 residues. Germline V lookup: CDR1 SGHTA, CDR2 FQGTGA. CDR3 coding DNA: TGTGCCAGCAGCCCCGCTCAGTTGAACACTGAAGCTTTCTTT. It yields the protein CASSPAQLNTEAFF.

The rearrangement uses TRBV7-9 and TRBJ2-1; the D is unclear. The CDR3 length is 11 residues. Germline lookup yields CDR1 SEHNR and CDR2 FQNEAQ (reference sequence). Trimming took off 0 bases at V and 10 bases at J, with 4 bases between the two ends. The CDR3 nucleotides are TGTGCCAGCAGCTTAGCCCCAGAGCAGTTCTTC. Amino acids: CASSLAPEQFF.

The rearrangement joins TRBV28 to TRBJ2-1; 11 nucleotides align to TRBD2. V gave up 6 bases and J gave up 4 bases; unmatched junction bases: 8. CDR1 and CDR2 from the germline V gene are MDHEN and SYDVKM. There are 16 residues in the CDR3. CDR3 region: CASSSLSSGRYNEQFF. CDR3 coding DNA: TGTGCCAGCAGCTCTCTCTCTAGCGGGAGGTACAATGAGCAGTTCTTC.

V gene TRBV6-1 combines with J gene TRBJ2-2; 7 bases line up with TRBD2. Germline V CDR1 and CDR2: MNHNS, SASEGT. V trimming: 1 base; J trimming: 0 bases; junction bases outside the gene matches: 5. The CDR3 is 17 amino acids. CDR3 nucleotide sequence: TGTGCCAGCAGTGAAGGGGAGGGGTCGGCGAACACCGGGGAGCTGTTTTTT. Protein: CASSEGEGSANTGELFF.

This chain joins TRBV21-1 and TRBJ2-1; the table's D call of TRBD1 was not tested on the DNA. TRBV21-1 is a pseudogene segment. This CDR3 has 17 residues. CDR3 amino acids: CASSSLGGICSYNEQFF. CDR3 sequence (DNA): TGTGCCAGCAGCTCCCTAGGGGGCATCTGCTCCTACAATGAGCAGTTCTTC.

The CDR3 protein is CASSLRQENQPQHF. The CDR3 bases are TGTGCCAGCAGCCTTAGACAGGAGAATCAGCCCCAGCATTTT. This sequence joins TRBV6-6 and TRBJ1-5, with a tentative D call TRBD1 (6 bases). Germline CDR1 and CDR2: MNHNY and SVGAGI (reference sequence). Trimming took off 6 bases at V and 4 bases at J, with 13 bases between the two ends. The CDR3 length is 14 residues.

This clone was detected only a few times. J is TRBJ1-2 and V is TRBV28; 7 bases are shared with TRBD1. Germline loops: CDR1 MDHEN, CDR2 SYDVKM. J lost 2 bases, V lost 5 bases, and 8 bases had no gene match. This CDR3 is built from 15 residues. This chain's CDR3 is CASSRPGTANYGYTF. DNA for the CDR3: TGTGCCAGCAGTCGCCCCGGGACAGCCAACTATGGCTACACCTTC.

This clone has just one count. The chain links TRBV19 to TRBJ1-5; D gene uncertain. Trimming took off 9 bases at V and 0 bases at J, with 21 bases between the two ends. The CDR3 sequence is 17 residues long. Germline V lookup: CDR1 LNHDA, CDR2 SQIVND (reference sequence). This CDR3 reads CASSSPSWSHSNQPQHF. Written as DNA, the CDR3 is TGTGCCAGCAGCTCCCCCTCGTGGAGCCATAGCAATCAGCCCCAGCATTTT.